What follows is one TCR beta chain and its context. Its antigen remains unknown. This specimen belongs to a study of graft-versus-host responses after intestinal transplantation. Study-wide results and caveats: The presence of high graft-versus-host to host-versus-graft clonal ratios in allografts characterized patients with graft-donor T cell macrochimerism. Recipient-marrow GvH clones were detected, some having first appeared in ileum or blood.

Assay: immunoSEQ multiplex PCR; the TCRdb copy retains only in-frame clones and omits some. Of tens of thousands of clones listed, roughly 91% were seen once; the top ten hold over 0.4%. The V segment lost 3 bases and the J segment 6 bases; nucleotides outside the gene matches: 4. In germline, CDR1 is MGHRA, CDR2 YSYEKL. The CDR3 is made up of 14 amino acids. The sample consisted of unstimulated CD8+ T cells sorted from spleen or lymph node cells, taken before intestinal transplant. This TCR came from a human donor who received an intestinal transplant. The chain recombines TRBV4-1 with TRBJ2-3; 9 nucleotides align to TRBD1. The CDR3 DNA sequence: TGCGCCAGCAGCCAGGGGACAGGGCCGGATACGCAGTATTTT. This codes for CASSQGTGPDTQYF.